The 10 T cell receptor beta chains reported below all come from one sample, sequenced in a study of T cells in Graves' hyperthyroidism and ophthalmopathy. Amplified regions were TCR beta CDR3 sequences from RNA transcripts. The TCR CDR3 was amplified in a first-round RT-PCR using the HTBI primer set. Each CDR3 protein is one row after TCRdb ran MiXCR on the multiplex PCR reads. The sample consists of approximately 600,000 distinct CDR3 sequences, 13% to 15% of them appearing once. Sample: blood. These receptors all stem from a woman aged 18-29 years with Graves' ophthalmopathy.

The chain combines TRBV20-1 with TRBJ1-6; 10 bases map to TRBD1. This CDR3 region has 18 residues. Trimming cost V 0 bases and J 7 bases; bases outside gene matches: 12. CDR1 DFQATT and CDR2 SNEGSKA come from the germline V gene (reference sequence). DNA of the CDR3: TGCAGTGCTAGAGATGGGCGGGACAGGGGCTTTTTAAATTCACCCCTCCACTTT. Its protein product is CSARDGRDRGFLNSPLHF.

This clonotype has only a few counts. The chain combines TRBV5-5 with TRBJ1-5; no clear D gene. Germline V lookup: CDR1 SGHKS, CDR2 YYEKEE (reference sequence). V lost 0 bases to trimming and J lost 6 bases, with 10 bases between them. CDR3 size: 14 residues. CDR3 residues: CASSLGMRSQPQHF. CDR3 DNA sequence: TGTGCCAGCAGCTTGGGGATGAGAAGTCAGCCCCAGCATTTT.

The chain has TRBV3-1 and TRBJ2-2, with D maybe TRBD1 (5 bases). Germline CDR1 and CDR2: LGHDT and YNNKEL (reference sequence). CDR3 length equals 14 residues. V lost 2 bases and J 7 bases, leaving 11 bases between the germline ends. The CDR3 loop reads CASSQTGPSGELFF. CDR3 sequence (DNA): TGTGCCAGCAGCCAAACAGGTCCCAGCGGGGAGCTGTTTTTT.

This chain links TRBV29-1 with TRBJ2-1; 11 nucleotides align to TRBD2. This CDR3 is built from 18 residues. Germline CDR1 SQVTM, CDR2 ANQGSEA. Germline trimming cut 4 bases from V and 4 bases from J; bases unmatched to any gene: 15. The CDR3 loop is CSVARLAGLMLGYNEQFF. The CDR3 DNA reads TGCAGCGTTGCTAGACTAGCGGGACTGATGCTCGGTTACAATGAGCAGTTCTTC.

The chain has TRBV24-1 and TRBJ1-3; D is undetermined. The germline V and J ends were trimmed by 4 bases and 3 bases, with 6 bases remaining between them. The germline V gene has CDR1 KGHDR and CDR2 SFDVKD. The CDR3 loop spans 13 amino acids. The chain's CDR3 is CATSEQLGNTIYF. CDR3 nucleotides: TGTGCCACCAGTGAACAGCTTGGAAACACCATATATTTT.

This clonotype was counted at least ten times. The chain recombines TRBV28 with TRBJ2-7, with D tentatively TRBD1 (6 bases). Deletions cut 1 base from V and 4 bases from J, with 17 bases between. The CDR3 extends over 16 amino acids. Germline V lookup: CDR1 MDHEN, CDR2 SYDVKM. CDR3 loop: CASSLLSGAAGYEQYF. The CDR3 coding sequence is TGTGCCAGCAGTTTATTATCAGGGGCCGCAGGGTACGAGCAGTACTTC.

The sample holds many counts of this clonotype. The chain links TRBV9 to TRBJ2-7; perhaps TRBD1 as D (6 bases). This CDR3 contains 14 residues. The V gene's germline CDR1 is SGDLS and CDR2 YYNGEE. V was clipped by 4 bases and J by 2 bases, with 13 bases between them. The CDR3 DNA follows: TGTGCCAGCAGCCTCACTTGGGGGCCCTACGAGCAGTACTTC. Translated: CASSLTWGPYEQYF.

This clonotype was counted between two and nine times. The chain joins TRBV4-1 to TRBJ2-7, with 7 bases that match TRBD2. Unmatched junction bases numbered 8, after V lost 0 bases and J lost 3 bases. Germline V CDR1 and CDR2: MGHRA, YSYEKL. CDR3 length: 16 amino acids. The CDR3 region has the DNA TGCGCCAGCAGCCAAGATCTGGCTAGCGGTAACTACGAGCAGTACTTC. Protein product: CASSQDLASGNYEQYF.

This chain uses TRBV4-1 with TRBJ2-7; TRBD1 might be the D (7 bases). The CDR3 is 15 amino acids. The ends were cut back, 1 base at V and 3 bases at J, with 13 bases in the middle. The germline V gene has CDR1 MGHRA and CDR2 YSYEKL. CDR3 region: CASSQVQGGFYEQYF. CDR3 nucleotides: TGCGCCAGCAGCCAAGTTCAGGGGGGCTTCTACGAGCAGTACTTC.

This clonotype has only a few counts. The J gene is TRBJ1-5, the V gene TRBV7-2; D unresolved. The CDR3 totals 16 residues. Trimming shortened V by 3 bases and J by 1 base, and 13 bases separated the two germline ends. Per germline, CDR1 SGHTA and CDR2 FQGNSA. CDR3 loop: CASSLISGLSNQPQHF. The CDR3 bases are TGTGCCAGCAGCTTGATTTCCGGGTTAAGCAATCAGCCCCAGCATTTT.